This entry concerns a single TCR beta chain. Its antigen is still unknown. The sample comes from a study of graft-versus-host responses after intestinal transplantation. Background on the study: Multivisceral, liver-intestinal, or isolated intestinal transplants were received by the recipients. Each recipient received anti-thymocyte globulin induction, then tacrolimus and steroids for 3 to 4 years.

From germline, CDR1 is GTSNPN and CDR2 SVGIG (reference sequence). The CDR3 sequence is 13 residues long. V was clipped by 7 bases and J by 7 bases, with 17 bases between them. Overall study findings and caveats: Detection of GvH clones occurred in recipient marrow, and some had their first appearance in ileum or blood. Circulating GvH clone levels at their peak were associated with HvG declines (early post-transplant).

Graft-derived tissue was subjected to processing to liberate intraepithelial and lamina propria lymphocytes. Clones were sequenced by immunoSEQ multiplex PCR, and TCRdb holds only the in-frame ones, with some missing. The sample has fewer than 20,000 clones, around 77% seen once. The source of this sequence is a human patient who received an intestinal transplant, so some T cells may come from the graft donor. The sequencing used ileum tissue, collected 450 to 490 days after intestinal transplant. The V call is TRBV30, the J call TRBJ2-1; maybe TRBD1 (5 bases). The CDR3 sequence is CASRDQGWNEQFF. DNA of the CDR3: TGTGCCTCCAGAGACCAGGGATGGAATGAGCAGTTCTTC.